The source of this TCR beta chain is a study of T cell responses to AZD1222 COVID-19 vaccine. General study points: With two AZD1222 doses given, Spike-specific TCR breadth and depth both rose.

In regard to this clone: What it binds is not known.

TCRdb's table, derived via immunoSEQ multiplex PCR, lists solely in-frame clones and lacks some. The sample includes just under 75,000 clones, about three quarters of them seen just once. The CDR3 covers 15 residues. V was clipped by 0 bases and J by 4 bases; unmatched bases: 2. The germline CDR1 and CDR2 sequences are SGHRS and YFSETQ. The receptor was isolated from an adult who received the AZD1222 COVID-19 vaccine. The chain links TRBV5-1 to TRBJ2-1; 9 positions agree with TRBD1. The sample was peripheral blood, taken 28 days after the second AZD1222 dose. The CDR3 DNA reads TGCGCCAGCAGCTTGGGGGACAGGGAATACAATGAGCAGTTCTTC. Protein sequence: CASSLGDREYNEQFF. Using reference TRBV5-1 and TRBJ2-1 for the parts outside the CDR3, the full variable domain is KAGVTQTPRYLIKTRGQQVTLSCSPISGHRSVSWYQQTPGQGLQFLFEYFSETQRNKGNFPGRFSGRQFSNSRSEMNVSTLELGDSALYLCASSLGDREYNEQFFGPGTRLTVL.